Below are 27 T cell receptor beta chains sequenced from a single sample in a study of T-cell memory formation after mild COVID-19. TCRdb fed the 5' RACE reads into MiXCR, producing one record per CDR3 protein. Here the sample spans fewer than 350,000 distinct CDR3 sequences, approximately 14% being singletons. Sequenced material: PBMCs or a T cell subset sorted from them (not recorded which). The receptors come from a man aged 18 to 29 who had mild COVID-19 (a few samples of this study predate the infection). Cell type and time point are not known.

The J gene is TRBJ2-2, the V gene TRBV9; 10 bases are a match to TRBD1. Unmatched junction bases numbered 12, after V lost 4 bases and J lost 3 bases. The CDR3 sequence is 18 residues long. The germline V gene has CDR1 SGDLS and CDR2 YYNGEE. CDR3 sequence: CASSLQTGTGVHTGELFF. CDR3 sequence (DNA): TGTGCCAGCAGCTTACAGACCGGGACAGGGGTACACACCGGGGAGCTGTTTTTT.

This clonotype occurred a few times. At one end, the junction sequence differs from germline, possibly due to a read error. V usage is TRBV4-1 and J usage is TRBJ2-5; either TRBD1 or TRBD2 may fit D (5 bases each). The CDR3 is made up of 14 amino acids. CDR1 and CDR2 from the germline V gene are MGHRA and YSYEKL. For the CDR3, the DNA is TGCGCCAGAAGCCAAGATAATGGGGGAGAGACCCAGTACTTC. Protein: CARSQDNGGETQYF.

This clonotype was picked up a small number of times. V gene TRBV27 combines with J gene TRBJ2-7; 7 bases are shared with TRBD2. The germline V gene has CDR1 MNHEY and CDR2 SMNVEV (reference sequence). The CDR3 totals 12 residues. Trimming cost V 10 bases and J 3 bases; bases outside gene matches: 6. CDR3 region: CATSGGGYEQYF. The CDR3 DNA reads TGTGCCACCTCTGGGGGGGGCTACGAGCAGTACTTC.

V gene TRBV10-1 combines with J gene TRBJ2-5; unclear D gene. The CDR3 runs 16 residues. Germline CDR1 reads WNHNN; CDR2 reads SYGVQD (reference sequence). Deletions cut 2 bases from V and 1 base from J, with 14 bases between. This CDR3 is CASSEANAAGQETQYF. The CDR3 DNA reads TGCGCCAGCAGTGAGGCGAATGCGGCAGGCCAAGAGACCCAGTACTTC.

The CDR3 sequence is CAISARPDRGETQYF. CDR3 DNA sequence: TGTGCCATCAGTGCCCGTCCAGACAGGGGAGAGACCCAGTACTTC. This chain uses TRBV10-3 with TRBJ2-5, with 8 bases fitting TRBD1. The CDR3 length is 15 residues. Germline CDR1 and CDR2: ENHRY and SYGVKD. The ends lost 4 bases at V and 4 bases at J; junction bases unmatched: 8.

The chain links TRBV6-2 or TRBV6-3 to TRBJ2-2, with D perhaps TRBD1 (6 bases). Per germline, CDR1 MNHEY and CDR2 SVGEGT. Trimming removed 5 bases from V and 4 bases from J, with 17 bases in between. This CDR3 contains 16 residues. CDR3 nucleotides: TGTGCCAGCAGTCCCGACAGGACTCCGAGCACCGGGGAGCTGTTTTTT. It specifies CASSPDRTPSTGELFF.

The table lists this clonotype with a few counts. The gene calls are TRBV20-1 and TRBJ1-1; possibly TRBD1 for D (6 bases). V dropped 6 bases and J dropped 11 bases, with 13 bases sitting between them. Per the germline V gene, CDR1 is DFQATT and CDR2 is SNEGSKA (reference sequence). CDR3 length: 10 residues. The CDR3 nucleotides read TGCAGTGCGGACCAGGGGTGGGCTTTCTTT. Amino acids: CSADQGWAFF.

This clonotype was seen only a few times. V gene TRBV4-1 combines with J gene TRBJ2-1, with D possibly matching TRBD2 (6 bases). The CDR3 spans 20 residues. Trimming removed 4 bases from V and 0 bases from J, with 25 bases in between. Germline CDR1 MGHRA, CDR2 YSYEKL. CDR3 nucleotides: TGCGCCAGCAGCCCCCGGACCGGGACTCCGACCAAACGCTCCTACAATGAGCAGTTCTTC. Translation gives CASSPRTGTPTKRSYNEQFF.

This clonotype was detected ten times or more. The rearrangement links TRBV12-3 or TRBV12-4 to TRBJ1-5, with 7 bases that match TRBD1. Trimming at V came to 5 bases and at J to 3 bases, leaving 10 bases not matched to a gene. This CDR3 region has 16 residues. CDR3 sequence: CASSPNRGETNQPQHF. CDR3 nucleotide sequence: TGTGCCAGCAGTCCTAACAGGGGCGAAACCAATCAGCCCCAGCATTTT.

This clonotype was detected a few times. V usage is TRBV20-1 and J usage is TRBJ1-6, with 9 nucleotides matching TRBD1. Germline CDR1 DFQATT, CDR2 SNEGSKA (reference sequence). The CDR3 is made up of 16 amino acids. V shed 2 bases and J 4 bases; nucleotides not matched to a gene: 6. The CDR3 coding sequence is TGCAGTGCTAGAACAGGGGGCTGGGGTTATAATTCACCCCTCCACTTT. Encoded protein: CSARTGGWGYNSPLHF.

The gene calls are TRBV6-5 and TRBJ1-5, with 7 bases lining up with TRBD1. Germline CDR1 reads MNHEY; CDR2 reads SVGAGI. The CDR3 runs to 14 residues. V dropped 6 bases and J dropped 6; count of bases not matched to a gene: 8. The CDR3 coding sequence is TGTGCCAGCAGGGACCACTCAGGGGGTCAGCCCCAGCATTTT. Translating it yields CASRDHSGGQPQHF.

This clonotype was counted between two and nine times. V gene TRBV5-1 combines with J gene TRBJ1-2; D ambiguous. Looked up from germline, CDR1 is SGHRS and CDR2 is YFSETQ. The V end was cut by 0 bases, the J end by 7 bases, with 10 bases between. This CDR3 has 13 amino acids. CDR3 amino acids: CASSLEAVAGYTF. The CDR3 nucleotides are TGCGCCAGCAGCTTGGAAGCGGTGGCTGGCTACACCTTC. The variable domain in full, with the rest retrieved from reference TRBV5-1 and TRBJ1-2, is KAGVTQTPRYLIKTRGQQVTLSCSPISGHRSVSWYQQTPGQGLQFLFEYFSETQRNKGNFPGRFSGRQFSNSRSEMNVSTLELGDSALYLCASSLEAVAGYTFGSGTRLTVV.

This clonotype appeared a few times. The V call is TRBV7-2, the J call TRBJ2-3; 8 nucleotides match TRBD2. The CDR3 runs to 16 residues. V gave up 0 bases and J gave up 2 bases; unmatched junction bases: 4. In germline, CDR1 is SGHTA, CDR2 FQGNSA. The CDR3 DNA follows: TGTGCCAGCAGCTTAGCCAGCGGGGGCTTCACAGATACGCAGTATTTT. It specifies CASSLASGGFTDTQYF. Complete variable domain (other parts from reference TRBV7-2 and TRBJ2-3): GAGVSQSPSNKVTEKGKDVELRCDPISGHTALYWYRQSLGQGLEFLIYFQGNSAPDKSGLPSDRFSAERTGGSVSTLTIQRTQQEDSAVYLCASSLASGGFTDTQYFGPGTRLTVL.

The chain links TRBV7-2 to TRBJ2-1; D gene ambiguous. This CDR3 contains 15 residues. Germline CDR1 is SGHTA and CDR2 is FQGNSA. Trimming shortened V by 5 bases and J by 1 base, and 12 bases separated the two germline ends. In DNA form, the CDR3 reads TGTGCCAGCAGCCTGGATCATTCTTCCTACAATGAGCAGTTCTTC. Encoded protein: CASSLDHSSYNEQFF.

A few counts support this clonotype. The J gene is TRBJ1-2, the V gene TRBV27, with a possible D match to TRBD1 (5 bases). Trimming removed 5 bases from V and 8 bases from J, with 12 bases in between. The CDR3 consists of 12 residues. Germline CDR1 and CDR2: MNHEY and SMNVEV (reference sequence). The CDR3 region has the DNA TGTGCCAGCAGTCCTGGACACTTAGGCTACACCTTC. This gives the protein CASSPGHLGYTF.

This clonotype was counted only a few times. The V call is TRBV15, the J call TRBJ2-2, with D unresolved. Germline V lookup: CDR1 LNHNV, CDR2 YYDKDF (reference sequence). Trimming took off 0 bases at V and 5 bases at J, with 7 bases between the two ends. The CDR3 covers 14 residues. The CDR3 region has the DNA TGTGCCACCAGCAGAGATCCTGGGACCGGGGAGCTGTTTTTT. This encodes CATSRDPGTGELFF.

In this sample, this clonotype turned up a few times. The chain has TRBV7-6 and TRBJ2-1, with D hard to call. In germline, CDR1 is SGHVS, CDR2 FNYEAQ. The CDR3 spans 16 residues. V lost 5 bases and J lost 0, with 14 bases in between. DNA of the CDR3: TGTGCCAGCAGCCTAACAAGGCCGAGCTCCTACAATGAGCAGTTCTTC. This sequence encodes CASSLTRPSSYNEQFF.

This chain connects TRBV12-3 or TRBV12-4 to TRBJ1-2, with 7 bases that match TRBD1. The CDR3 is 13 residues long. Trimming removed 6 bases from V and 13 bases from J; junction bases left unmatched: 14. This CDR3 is CASSSSRDSPGTF. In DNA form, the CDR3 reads TGTGCCAGCAGCTCGTCCCGGGACAGTCCCGGCACCTTC.

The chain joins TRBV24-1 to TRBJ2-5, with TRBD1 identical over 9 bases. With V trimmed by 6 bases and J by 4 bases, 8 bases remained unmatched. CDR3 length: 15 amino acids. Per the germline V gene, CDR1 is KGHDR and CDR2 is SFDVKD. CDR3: CATSKGTGNRETQYF. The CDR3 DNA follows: TGTGCCACCAGTAAAGGGACAGGGAACCGAGAGACCCAGTACTTC.

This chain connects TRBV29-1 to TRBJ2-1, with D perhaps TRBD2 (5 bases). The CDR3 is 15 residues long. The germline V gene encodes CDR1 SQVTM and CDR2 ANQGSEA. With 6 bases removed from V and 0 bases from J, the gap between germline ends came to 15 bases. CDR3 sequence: CSVGIALSSYNEQFF. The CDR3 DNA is TGCAGCGTAGGGATAGCGCTTAGCTCCTACAATGAGCAGTTCTTC.

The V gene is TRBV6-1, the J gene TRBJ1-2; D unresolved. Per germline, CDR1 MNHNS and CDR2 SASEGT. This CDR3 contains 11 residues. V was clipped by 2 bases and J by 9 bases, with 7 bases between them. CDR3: CASSEWYSYTF. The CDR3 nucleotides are TGTGCCAGCAGTGAATGGTACAGCTACACCTTC.

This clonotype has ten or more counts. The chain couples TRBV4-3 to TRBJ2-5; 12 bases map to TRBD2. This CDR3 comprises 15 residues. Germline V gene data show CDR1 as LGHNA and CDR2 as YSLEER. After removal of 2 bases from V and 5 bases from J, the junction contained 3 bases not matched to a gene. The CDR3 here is CASSQLAGGLETQYF. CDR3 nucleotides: TGCGCCAGCAGCCAACTAGCGGGGGGGCTGGAGACCCAGTACTTC.

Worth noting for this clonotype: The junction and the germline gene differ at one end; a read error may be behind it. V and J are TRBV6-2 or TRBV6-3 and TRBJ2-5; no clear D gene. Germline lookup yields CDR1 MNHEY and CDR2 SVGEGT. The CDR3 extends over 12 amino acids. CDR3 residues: CAGSYLGETQYF. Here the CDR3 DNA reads TGTGCCGGCAGTTACTTAGGGGAGACCCAGTACTTC.

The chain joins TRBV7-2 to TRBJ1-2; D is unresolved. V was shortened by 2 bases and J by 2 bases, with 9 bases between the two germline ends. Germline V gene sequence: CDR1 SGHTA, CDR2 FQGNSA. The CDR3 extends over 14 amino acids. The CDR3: CASSLSRDNYGYTF. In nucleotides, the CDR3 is TGTGCCAGCAGCTTATCCCGAGACAACTATGGCTACACCTTC.

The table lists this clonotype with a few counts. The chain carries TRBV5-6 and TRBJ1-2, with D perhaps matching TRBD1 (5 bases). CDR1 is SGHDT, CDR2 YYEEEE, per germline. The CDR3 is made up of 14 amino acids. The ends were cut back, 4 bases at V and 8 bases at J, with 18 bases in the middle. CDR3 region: CASSAETVGGGYTF. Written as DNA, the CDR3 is TGTGCCAGCAGCGCAGAGACAGTCGGCGGGGGCTACACCTTC.

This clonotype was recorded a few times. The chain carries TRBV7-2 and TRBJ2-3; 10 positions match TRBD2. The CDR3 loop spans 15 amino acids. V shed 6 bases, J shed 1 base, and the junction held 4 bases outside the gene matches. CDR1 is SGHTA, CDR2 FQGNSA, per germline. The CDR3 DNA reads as TGTGCCAGCAGTTCCGGGACTAGCGGCACAGATACGCAGTATTTT. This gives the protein CASSSGTSGTDTQYF.

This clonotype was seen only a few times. The CDR3 nucleotides are TGTGCCAGCAGCGCGACTAGCGGGACTTCCTACGAGCAGTACTTC. Amino acid sequence: CASSATSGTSYEQYF. This rearrangement joins TRBV9 to TRBJ2-7; TRBD2 aligns across 11 bases. The CDR3 consists of 15 residues. Trimming took 3 bases from V and 1 from J; bases not matched to a gene: 3. Germline loops: CDR1 SGDLS, CDR2 YYNGEE.